Presented here are 10 T cell receptor beta chains from one specimen sequenced in a study of T cells after yellow fever vaccination. TCRdb processed the 5' RACE reads anew with MiXCR; each CDR3 protein has one entry. Seen here are about 510,000 distinct CDR3 sequences, 21% observed once, and the top ten hold approximately 15%. The specimen was PBMCs, collected approximately 22 days after the first yellow fever vaccination. The receptors come from a man between 18 and 29 years old who received the YFV17D yellow fever vaccine.

This chain joins TRBV7-8 and TRBJ2-5; 7 bases line up with TRBD2. The CDR3 covers 14 residues. The V segment lost 6 bases and the J segment 1 base; nucleotides outside the gene matches: 5. Germline CDR1 is SGHVS and CDR2 is FQNEAQ. CDR3 sequence: CASRLTSSQETQYF. In DNA, the CDR3 is TGTGCCAGCAGACTGACTAGCAGCCAAGAGACCCAGTACTTC.

This clonotype has just a few counts. The chain recombines TRBV7-8 with TRBJ2-5; D is possibly TRBD2 (5 bases). CDR3 length: 13 amino acids. Per germline, CDR1 SGHVS and CDR2 FQNEAQ. V was cut by 4 bases and J by 10 bases, with 16 bases left in between. The CDR3 here is CASSSRGKSDQYF. In DNA form, the CDR3 reads TGTGCCAGCAGCTCTCGAGGGAAATCGGACCAGTACTTC.

The V and J genes are TRBV28 and TRBJ2-1, with TRBD2 identical over 8 bases. The CDR3 spans 15 residues. J gave up 0 bases and V 5 bases, and 3 bases lay outside the gene matches. CDR1 is MDHEN and CDR2 is SYDVKM in the germline V gene. CDR3 DNA sequence: TGTGCCAGCAGTACGGGGGGGGCCTCCTACAATGAGCAGTTCTTC. Amino acid sequence: CASSTGGASYNEQFF. The full variable domain, completed using reference TRBV28 and TRBJ2-1, is DVKVTQSSRYLVKRTGEKVFLECVQDMDHENMFWYRQDPGLGLRLIYFSYDVKMKEKGDIPEGYSVSREKKERFSLILESASTNQTSMYLCASSTGGASYNEQFFGPGTRLTVL.

The chain uses TRBV12-3 or TRBV12-4 and TRBJ1-6, with D maybe TRBD1 (5 bases). The CDR3 length is 15 residues. The ends were cut back, 3 bases at V and 9 bases at J, with 15 bases in the middle. The CDR3 nucleotides read TGTGCCAGCAGTTTTGGGCCAGGGTTGAGTTCACCCCTCCACTTT. Amino acids: CASSFGPGLSSPLHF.

To note about this clonotype: The junction differs from germline at one of its ends, possibly a read error. V is TRBV10-3 and J is TRBJ2-7; a possible D gene is TRBD1 (6 bases). The CDR3 is made up of 15 amino acids. Germline lookup yields CDR1 ENHRY and CDR2 SYGVKD. The CDR3 DNA is TGTGCCATGAGTGAGAGAGGGGGAGAGTCCTACGAGCAGTACTTC. This translates into CAMSERGGESYEQYF.

The J gene is TRBJ2-7, the V gene TRBV15; 7 bases map to TRBD1. There are 14 residues in the CDR3. Per germline, CDR1 LNHNV and CDR2 YYDKDF (reference sequence). The V and J ends lost 0 bases and 2 bases, in that order; junction bases with no gene match: 1. CDR3 coding DNA: TGTGCCACCAGCAGAGATCAGGGGGCCTACGAGCAGTACTTC. Protein sequence: CATSRDQGAYEQYF.

CDR3 sequence reads: CATSDPGRNTEAFF. The CDR3 DNA sequence: TGTGCCACCAGTGACCCAGGGAGGAACACTGAAGCTTTCTTT. This chain uses TRBV24-1 with TRBJ1-1; tentatively, D is TRBD1 (5 bases). The V end was cut by 4 bases, the J end by 1 base, with 9 bases between. Per the germline V gene, CDR1 is KGHDR and CDR2 is SFDVKD. The CDR3 contains 14 residues.

The chain links TRBV2 to TRBJ2-5, with TRBD2 matching over 7 bases. The CDR3 extends over 17 amino acids. V dropped 5 bases and J dropped 1; count of bases not matched to a gene: 13. Germline-derived CDR1 and CDR2 are SNHLY and FYNNEI. CDR3 residues: CASSRPPMLAGQETQYF. The CDR3 DNA sequence: TGTGCCAGCAGTAGACCCCCAATGTTAGCGGGCCAAGAGACCCAGTACTTC.

This clonotype has only a few counts. The chain combines TRBV5-1 with TRBJ1-1; TRBD1 agrees at 7 bases. Germline trimming cut 6 bases from V and 1 base from J; bases unmatched to any gene: 3. The CDR3 length is 13 residues. CDR1 and CDR2 from the germline V gene are SGHRS and YFSETQ. CDR3 sequence: CASTSGGNTEAFF. CDR3 DNA sequence: TGCGCCAGCACCTCAGGGGGGAACACTGAAGCTTTCTTT.

This clonotype was counted between two and nine times. The junction departs from the called germline gene at one end, perhaps through a read error. This chain links TRBV6-1 with TRBJ1-6; no clear D gene. The V gene's germline CDR1 is MNHNS and CDR2 SASEGT. This CDR3 is 16 amino acids long. This CDR3 is CASSEVGTSASWIPTF. The CDR3 DNA sequence: TGTGCCAGCAGTGAAGTAGGTACCTCTGCCTCCTGGATTCCAACCTTT.